A single sample is the source of the 21 T cell receptor beta chains below, sequenced in a study of T cells in Graves' hyperthyroidism and ophthalmopathy. What was amplified from RNA transcripts were TCR beta CDR3 regions. First-round RT-PCR targeting the TCR CDR3 was performed with the HTBI primer set. TCRdb redid the calling of the multiplex PCR reads with MiXCR, one entry per CDR3 protein. This table has 280,000 or so distinct CDR3 sequences, over 12% appearing once. Sequenced input: blood. The receptor set was obtained from a woman between 50 and 59 years old with Graves' hyperthyroidism that later progressed to Graves' ophthalmopathy.

At least ten counts were recorded for this clonotype. The chain couples TRBV20-1 to TRBJ2-5; maybe TRBD2 (6 bases). Trimming took off 6 bases at V and 1 base at J, with 21 bases between the two ends. Germline CDR1 is DFQATT and CDR2 is SNEGSKA (reference sequence). CDR3 length: 16 amino acids. CDR3 coding DNA: TGCAGTGCGCAACATGGACTACCTGGGGCCCAAGAGACCCAGTACTTC. This gives the protein CSAQHGLPGAQETQYF.

This chain uses TRBV6-1 with TRBJ2-5; tentatively, D is TRBD1 (6 bases). The CDR3 is 15 residues long. Trimming pared 10 bases from V and 1 base from J, leaving 19 bases between. Germline lookup yields CDR1 MNHNS and CDR2 SASEGT. The DNA of the CDR3 is TGTGCCACAAGGGGGATTCAAAGCCGCCAAGAGACCCAGTACTTC. It encodes CATRGIQSRQETQYF.

This clonotype was seen only a few times. The rearrangement uses TRBV18 and TRBJ1-6, with a tentative D call TRBD1 (5 bases). From germline, CDR1 is KGHSH and CDR2 LQKENI. This CDR3 region has 17 residues. Trimming left V 3 bases short and J 3 bases short, with 15 bases between. For the CDR3, the DNA is TGTGCCAGCTCACCGGCGATATCCGGGGGCTATAATTCACCCCTCCACTTT. Translating gives CASSPAISGGYNSPLHF.

This clonotype showed up many times. The chain recombines TRBV2 with TRBJ1-1, with D unclear. The V end lost 9 bases, the J end lost 3 bases, and 11 bases lay between the germline ends. Germline V gene data show CDR1 as SNHLY and CDR2 as FYNNEI. The CDR3 is 12 residues long. CDR3 loop: CARQQQYTEAFF. The CDR3, as DNA: TGTGCCAGACAACAACAATACACTGAAGCTTTCTTT.

This clonotype turned up a few times. The chain links TRBV7-3 to TRBJ1-1; TRBD1 matches 7 bases. Germline V CDR1 and CDR2: SGHTA, FQGTGA. With V trimmed by 4 bases and J by 6 bases, 5 bases remained unmatched. The CDR3 loop spans 13 amino acids. CDR3 bases: TGTGCCAGCAGCTATGGGACAGCCTCTGAAGCTTTCTTT. Translating it yields CASSYGTASEAFF.

There are many counts of this clonotype. The V gene is TRBV10-1, the J gene TRBJ2-1, with D maybe TRBD1 (6 bases). CDR3 length: 14 residues. Trimming left V 2 bases short and J 8 bases short, with 13 bases between. Germline CDR1 reads WNHNN; CDR2 reads SYGVQD (reference sequence). In DNA form, the CDR3 reads TGCGCCAGCAGTGAGGCAGGGGTTGGCGATGAGCAGTTCTTC. It yields the protein CASSEAGVGDEQFF.

This clonotype has a count of ten or more. This chain joins TRBV7-9 and TRBJ1-1; 9 positions match TRBD1. Losses at the gene ends were 5 bases for V and 0 bases for J; bases not matched to a gene: 10. The CDR3 consists of 17 residues. CDR1 SEHNR and CDR2 FQNEAQ come from the germline V gene (reference sequence). CDR3 loop: CASSPTFRTGVNTEAFF. In DNA form, the CDR3 reads TGTGCCAGCAGCCCAACCTTTAGGACAGGGGTGAACACTGAAGCTTTCTTT.

Many counts were recorded for this clonotype. The chain carries TRBV3-1 and TRBJ2-7, with 7 bases identical to TRBD2. The J segment lost 0 bases and the V segment lost 4 bases, leaving 9 bases of the junction unmatched. The germline V gene encodes CDR1 LGHDT and CDR2 YNNKEL (reference sequence). The CDR3 loop spans 16 amino acids. CDR3 sequence reads: CASSPGLAGVSYEQYF. DNA of the CDR3: TGTGCCAGCAGCCCCGGACTGGCGGGAGTCTCCTACGAGCAGTACTTC.

This clonotype has at least ten counts. The rearrangement links TRBV2 to TRBJ1-5; no reliable D call. CDR1 is SNHLY and CDR2 is FYNNEI in the germline V gene. This CDR3 comprises 16 residues. Trimming removed 1 base from V and 0 bases from J, with 10 bases in between. The CDR3 spells CASSEEGGYSNQPQHF. CDR3 in DNA: TGTGCCAGCAGTGAAGAGGGAGGGTATAGCAATCAGCCCCAGCATTTT.

This rearrangement joins TRBV5-5 to TRBJ1-4; a weak D match, TRBD1 (5 bases). Trimming removed 1 base from V and 4 bases from J, with 8 bases in between. This CDR3 is 14 amino acids long. From germline, CDR1 is SGHKS and CDR2 YYEKEE (reference sequence). CDR3 sequence: CASSLPDINEKLFF. As DNA, the CDR3 is TGTGCCAGCAGCTTGCCGGACATTAATGAAAAACTGTTTTTT.

This clonotype came up a few times. This may stem from a read error, because a much larger clone lies one nucleotide away. V usage is TRBV9 and J usage is TRBJ2-7; 10 bases map to TRBD1. CDR1 SGDLS and CDR2 YYNGEE come from the germline V gene. The V segment lost 3 bases and the J segment 2 bases; nucleotides outside the gene matches: 5. This CDR3 has 15 residues. The CDR3 DNA reads as TGTGCCAGCAGCGCAACCGGGACAGGGGCCTACGAGCAGTACTTC. Translating it yields CASSATGTGAYEQYF.

This clonotype was counted ten times or more. V gene TRBV2 combines with J gene TRBJ2-2, with 11 bases lining up with TRBD2. The junction had 5 bases not matched to a gene; V was cut back by 4 bases and J by 4 bases. CDR1 SNHLY and CDR2 FYNNEI come from the germline V gene. This CDR3 contains 16 residues. The DNA for the CDR3 is TGTGCCAGCAGTGCTAGCGGGGGGCCCGGCACCGGGGAGCTGTTTTTT. Protein: CASSASGGPGTGELFF.

This clonotype was detected many times. The chain carries TRBV19 and TRBJ1-1, with D possibly matching TRBD1 (5 bases). The germline V gene encodes CDR1 LNHDA and CDR2 SQIVND (reference sequence). This CDR3 spans 15 amino acids. The germline V and J ends were trimmed by 7 bases and 5 bases, with 20 bases remaining between them. The chain's CDR3 is CASMRDQGGRTEAFF. The CDR3 DNA reads as TGTGCCAGTATGCGGGATCAGGGAGGGAGGACTGAAGCTTTCTTT.

This clonotype was detected a few times. The chain uses TRBV4-1 and TRBJ1-1; 8 nucleotides align to TRBD1. The germline V gene encodes CDR1 MGHRA and CDR2 YSYEKL. The CDR3 contains 16 residues. The V gene end was trimmed by 5 bases and the J gene end by 3 bases; junction bases not matched to a gene: 11. The CDR3, as DNA: TGCGCCAGCAGCTCGTACCAGGGGGCGCATGACACTGAAGCTTTCTTT. It is translated as CASSSYQGAHDTEAFF.

This clonotype was counted many times. The rearrangement uses TRBV2 and TRBJ1-5, with D possibly being TRBD1 (5 bases). V dropped 6 bases and J dropped 6 bases, with 15 bases sitting between them. The CDR3 has 14 amino acids. Germline V lookup: CDR1 SNHLY, CDR2 FYNNEI. CDR3 nucleotides: TGTGCCAGCAGCTCAGCCAACGGGGGTCAGCCCCAGCATTTT. Encoded protein: CASSSANGGQPQHF.

This clonotype was seen at least ten times. This chain links TRBV7-6 with TRBJ2-5, with 10 bases that match TRBD2. The CDR3 covers 19 residues. CDR1 is SGHVS and CDR2 is FNYEAQ in the germline V gene. With V trimmed by 2 bases and J by 2 bases, 14 bases remained unmatched. The CDR3 here is CASSLRPRASGSSQETQYF. The CDR3 nucleotides are TGTGCCAGCAGCTTACGGCCAAGGGCTAGCGGGAGCAGTCAAGAGACCCAGTACTTC.

This clonotype was seen many times. The rearrangement links TRBV29-1 to TRBJ2-1, with D perhaps matching TRBD2 (6 bases). The V gene lost 0 bases and the J gene lost 0 bases, with 12 bases spanning the gap. The CDR3 covers 16 residues. Germline V lookup: CDR1 SQVTM, CDR2 ANQGSEA. In nucleotides, the CDR3 is TGCAGCGTTGAAGATGGTGGCGGGGCCTCCTACAATGAGCAGTTCTTC. Translating gives CSVEDGGGASYNEQFF.

Ten or more counts support this clonotype. The chain combines TRBV5-1 with TRBJ1-1; D might be TRBD1 (5 bases). The CDR3 loop spans 14 amino acids. Germline assignment: CDR1 SGHRS and CDR2 YFSETQ. The V end was cut by 4 bases, the J end by 3 bases, with 13 bases between. The DNA of the CDR3 is TGCGCCAGCAGCAGGGTTCAGGGCGACACTGAAGCTTTCTTT. Its protein product is CASSRVQGDTEAFF.

The sample holds many counts of this clonotype. CDR3 in amino acids: CASSPGALIYNEQFF. The CDR3 DNA is TGTGCCAGCAGCCCGGGAGCCCTAATTTACAATGAGCAGTTCTTC. The chain has TRBV3-1 and TRBJ2-1, with TRBD2 as a possible D gene (6 bases). Germline values: CDR1 LGHDT, CDR2 YNNKEL (reference sequence). V lost 4 bases and J lost 4, with 14 bases in between. The CDR3 has 15 residues.

The rearrangement links TRBV5-1 to TRBJ1-3; D is ambiguous. The V end lost 3 bases, the J end lost 4 bases, and 8 bases lay between the germline ends. This CDR3 spans 13 amino acids. Germline V gene data show CDR1 as SGHRS and CDR2 as YFSETQ. The CDR3 nucleotides read TGCGCCAGCAGCTCGCTCGCCGGAAACACCATATATTTT. Protein product: CASSSLAGNTIYF.

To note about this clonotype: With a much larger clone just one base away, this may be a read error. The J gene is TRBJ2-7, the V gene TRBV14; D is tentatively TRBD1 or TRBD2 (5 bases each). CDR1 and CDR2 from the germline V gene are SGHDN and FVKESK. V was trimmed by 0 bases and J by 7 bases, leaving 16 bases between them. The CDR3 spans 15 residues. CDR3 nucleotide sequence: TGTGCCAGCAGCCAAGATGTATGGGGGACGAGGGAGCAGTACTTC. This translates into CASSQDVWGTREQYF.